This is a list of T cell receptor beta chains from one sample in a study of blood T cell repertoires in COVID-19. Sequenced by immunoSEQ multiplex PCR; TCRdb stores in-frame clones only, minus some. This table has around 72,000 clones, about 91% appearing once. The sequenced material came from peripheral blood. These receptors were taken from an older woman with acute or convalescent COVID-19. The CDR3 runs from the conserved cysteine through the conserved F or W. Each record gives: D gene, clone size, V gene, J gene, CDR3 protein, CDR3 DNA. The D gene is left open where the match is weak. Rows may omit the clone size; those that give it use once, few, many or a size class.

>TRBD2|.|TRBV6-5|TRBJ2-7
CASSYGSGGGYEQYF
TGTGCCAGCAGTTACGGGTCGGGCGGGGGCTACGAGCAGTACTTC
>.|.|TRBV28|TRBJ1-2
CASSLEGRGNYGYTF
TGTGCCAGCAGTTTAGAGGGACGGGGGAACTATGGCTACACCTTC
>.|once|TRBV3-1/TRBV3-2|TRBJ1-1
CASSQVSYTEAFF
TGTGCCAGCAGCCAAGTGTCGTACACTGAAGCTTTCTTT
>TRBD2|.|TRBV6-2/TRBV6-3|TRBJ2-1
CASSYMRGGSEQFF
TGTGCCAGCAGTTACATGCGGGGGGGCAGTGAGCAGTTCTTC
>TRBD1|.|TRBV28|TRBJ2-7
CASTPGDRVGYEQYF
TGTGCCAGCACCCCAGGGGACAGGGTGGGCTACGAGCAGTACTTC
>.|.|TRBV6-5|TRBJ1-2
CASSYVHDTGNGYTF
TGTGCCAGCAGTTACGTCCATGACACAGGGAATGGCTACACCTTC
>TRBD1|.|TRBV5-1|TRBJ2-7
CASSTSTGGEGYEQYF
TGCGCCAGCAGCACTTCTACAGGGGGAGAGGGCTACGAGCAGTACTTC
>TRBD1|.|TRBV6-5|TRBJ2-1
CASTRDSDEQFF
TGTGCCAGCACCCGGGACAGCGATGAGCAGTTCTTC
>.|.|TRBV29-1|TRBJ1-1
CSVDLGTLNTEAFF
TGCAGCGTTGATTTGGGGACACTGAACACTGAAGCTTTCTTT
>.|.|TRBV18|TRBJ2-7
CASSRWYSTSIIVYEQYF
TGTGCCAGCTCACGTTGGTACAGTACCTCAATTATAGTGTACGAGCAGTACTTC
>.|.|TRBV3-1/TRBV3-2|TRBJ1-3
CASSQGQGTGNTIYF
TGTGCCAGCAGCCAAGGTCAGGGAACTGGAAACACCATATATTTT
>TRBD1|.|TRBV12-3/TRBV12-4|TRBJ1-2
CASTPDRGHTF
TGTGCCAGCACCCCCGACAGGGGCCACACCTTC
>.|.|TRBV6-2/TRBV6-3|TRBJ1-6
CASSRQPSDSPLHF
TGTGCCAGCAGCAGACAGCCGTCTGATTCACCCCTCCACTTT
>TRBD1|.|TRBV24-1|TRBJ1-5
CATSDPTGAQPQHF
TGTGCCACCAGTGATCCGACAGGGGCTCAGCCCCAGCATTTT
>.|.|TRBV28|TRBJ1-1
CASSLWDGGAFF
TGTGCCAGCAGTTTATGGGACGGGGGAGCTTTCTTT
>.|.|TRBV5-8|TRBJ2-7
CASSLGGHGEQYF
TGTGCCAGCAGCTTGGGGGGACACGGCGAGCAGTACTTC
>TRBD2|.|TRBV6-2/TRBV6-3|TRBJ2-2
CASSPAPPQRRSGSITGELFF
TGTGCCAGCAGTCCAGCCCCGCCCCAGCGTAGGAGCGGGAGCATCACCGGGGAGCTGTTTTTT
>TRBD1|.|TRBV7-3|TRBJ1-2
CASSGPGQGELAGYTF
TGTGCCAGCAGCGGGCCGGGACAGGGAGAGTTAGCGGGCTACACCTTC
>.|.|TRBV27|TRBJ1-2
CASSLRRGYGYTF
TGTGCCAGCAGTTTACGTCGGGGTTATGGCTACACCTTC
>TRBD2|.|TRBV18|TRBJ2-1
CASSPTGTSGAEFF
TGTGCCAGCTCTCCTACCGGGACTAGCGGGGCCGAGTTCTTC
>.|.|TRBV27|TRBJ2-2
CASSPTLTGKELFF
TGTGCCAGCAGTCCCACACTGACAGGAAAGGAGCTGTTTTTT
>TRBD1|few|TRBV20-1|TRBJ2-7
CSASFLTGTGRPYEQYF
TGCAGTGCTAGTTTTCTCACCGGGACAGGCCGTCCCTACGAGCAGTACTTC
>.|.|TRBV15|TRBJ1-2
CATSRETDYGYTF
TGTGCCACCAGCAGAGAGACAGACTATGGCTACACCTTC
>TRBD1|.|TRBV28|TRBJ1-3
CASSSRGVGSGNTIYF
TGTGCCAGCAGTTCCAGGGGGGTCGGCTCTGGAAACACCATATATTTT
>.|.|TRBV28|TRBJ1-2
CASTAWRGYTF
TGTGCCAGCACCGCCTGGAGGGGCTACACCTTC
>.|.|TRBV30|TRBJ2-1
CAWSQGLSSYNEQFF
TGTGCCTGGAGTCAGGGGCTTTCCTCCTACAATGAGCAGTTCTTC
>.|.|TRBV18|TRBJ1-2
CASSLGLESYGYTF
TGTGCCAGCTCACTCGGCCTAGAGAGCTATGGCTACACCTTC
>TRBD1|.|TRBV3-1/TRBV3-2|TRBJ1-5
CASGQGANQPQHF
TGTGCCAGTGGACAGGGGGCCAATCAGCCCCAGCATTTT
>.|.|TRBV5-1|TRBJ1-2
CASSPGRLSGDYGYTF
TGCGCCAGCAGCCCCGGCCGGTTGAGCGGGGACTATGGCTACACCTTC
>TRBD1|.|TRBV18|TRBJ1-2
CASSPMTGEPNYGYTF
TGTGCCAGCTCACCTATGACAGGGGAGCCTAACTATGGCTACACCTTC
>TRBD2|.|TRBV6-5|TRBJ2-4
CASSLAGGAKNIQYF
TGTGCCAGCAGCTTAGCGGGGGGGGCCAAAAACATTCAGTACTTC
>TRBD1|.|TRBV7-9|TRBJ2-6
CASSPGQGRANVLTF
TGTGCCAGCAGCCCAGGACAGGGGAGGGCCAACGTCCTGACTTTC
>.|.|TRBV9|TRBJ1-6
CASSPGSSYNSPLHF
TGTGCCAGCAGCCCCGGGAGCTCCTATAATTCACCCCTCCACTTT
>.|.|TRBV19|TRBJ1-2
CASRGDFYGYTF
TGTGCCAGTAGGGGAGATTTCTATGGCTACACCTTC
>TRBD1|.|TRBV6-1|TRBJ1-6
CASSERETGNSPLHF
TGTGCCAGCAGTGAACGGGAGACAGGGAATTCACCCCTCCACTTT